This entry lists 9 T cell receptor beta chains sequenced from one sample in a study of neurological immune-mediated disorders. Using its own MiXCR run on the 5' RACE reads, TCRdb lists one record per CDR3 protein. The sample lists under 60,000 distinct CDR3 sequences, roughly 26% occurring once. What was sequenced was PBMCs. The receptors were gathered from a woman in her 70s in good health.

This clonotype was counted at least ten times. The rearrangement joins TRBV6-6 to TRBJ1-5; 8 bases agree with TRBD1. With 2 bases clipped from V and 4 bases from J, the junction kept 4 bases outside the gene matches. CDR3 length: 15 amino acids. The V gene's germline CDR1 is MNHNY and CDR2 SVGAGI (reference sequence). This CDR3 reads CASSYRTGLNQPQHF. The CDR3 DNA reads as TGTGCCAGCAGTTACAGGACAGGGTTAAATCAGCCCCAGCATTTT.

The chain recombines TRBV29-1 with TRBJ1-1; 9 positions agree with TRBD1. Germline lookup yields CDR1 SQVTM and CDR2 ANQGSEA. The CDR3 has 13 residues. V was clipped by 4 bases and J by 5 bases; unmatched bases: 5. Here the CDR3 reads CSVGGQGWTEAFF. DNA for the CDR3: TGCAGCGTTGGGGGACAGGGATGGACTGAAGCTTTCTTT. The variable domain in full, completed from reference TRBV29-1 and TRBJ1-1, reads SAVISQKPSRDICQRGTSLTIQCQVDSQVTMMFWYRQQPGQSLTLIATANQGSEATYESGFVIDKFPISRPNLTFSTLTVSNMSPEDSSIYLCSVGGQGWTEAFFGQGTRLTVV.

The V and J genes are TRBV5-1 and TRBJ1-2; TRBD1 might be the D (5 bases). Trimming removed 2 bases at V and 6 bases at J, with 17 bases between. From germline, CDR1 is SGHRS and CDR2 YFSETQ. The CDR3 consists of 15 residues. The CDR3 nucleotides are TGCGCCAGCAGCTTTGATGCAGGGTCCAGGGATGGCTACACCTTC. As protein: CASSFDAGSRDGYTF.

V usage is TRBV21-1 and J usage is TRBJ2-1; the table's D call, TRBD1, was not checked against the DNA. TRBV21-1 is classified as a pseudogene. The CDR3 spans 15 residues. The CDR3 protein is CASSSRDRVANEQFF. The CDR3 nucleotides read TGTGCCAGCAGCTCCCGGGACAGGGTAGCGAATGAGCAGTTCTTC.

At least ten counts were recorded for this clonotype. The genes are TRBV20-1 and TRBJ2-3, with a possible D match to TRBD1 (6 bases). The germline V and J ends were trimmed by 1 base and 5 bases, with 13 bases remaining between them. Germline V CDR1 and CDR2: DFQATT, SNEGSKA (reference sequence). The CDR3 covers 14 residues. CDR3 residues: CSARVGARQDTQYF. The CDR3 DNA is TGCAGTGCTAGAGTGGGGGCTCGACAAGATACGCAGTATTTT.

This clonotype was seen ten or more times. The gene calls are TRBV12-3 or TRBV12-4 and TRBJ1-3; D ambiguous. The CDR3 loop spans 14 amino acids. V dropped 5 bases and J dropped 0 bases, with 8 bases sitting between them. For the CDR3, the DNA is TGTGCCAGCAGTGTACATGCCTCTGGAAACACCATATATTTT. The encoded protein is CASSVHASGNTIYF.

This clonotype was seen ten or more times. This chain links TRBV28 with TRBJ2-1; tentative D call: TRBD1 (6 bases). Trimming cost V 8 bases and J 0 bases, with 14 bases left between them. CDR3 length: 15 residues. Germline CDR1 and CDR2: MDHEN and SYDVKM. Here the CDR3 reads CASVQGAPSYNEQFF. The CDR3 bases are TGTGCCAGCGTACAGGGTGCGCCCTCCTACAATGAGCAGTTCTTC.

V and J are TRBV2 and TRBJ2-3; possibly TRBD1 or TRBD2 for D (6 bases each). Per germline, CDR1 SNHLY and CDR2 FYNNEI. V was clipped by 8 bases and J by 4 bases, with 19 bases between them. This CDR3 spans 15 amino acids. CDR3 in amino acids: CASHESLGGADTQYF. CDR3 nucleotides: TGTGCCAGCCATGAGAGCCTGGGGGGCGCAGATACGCAGTATTTT.

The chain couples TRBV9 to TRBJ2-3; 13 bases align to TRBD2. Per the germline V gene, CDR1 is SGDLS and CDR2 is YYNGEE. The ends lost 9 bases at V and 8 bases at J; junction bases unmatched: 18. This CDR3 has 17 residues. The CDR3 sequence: CATNVDRGLAGPLTQYF. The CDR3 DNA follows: TGTGCCACCAACGTTGATAGGGGACTAGCGGGGCCCCTTACGCAGTATTTT.